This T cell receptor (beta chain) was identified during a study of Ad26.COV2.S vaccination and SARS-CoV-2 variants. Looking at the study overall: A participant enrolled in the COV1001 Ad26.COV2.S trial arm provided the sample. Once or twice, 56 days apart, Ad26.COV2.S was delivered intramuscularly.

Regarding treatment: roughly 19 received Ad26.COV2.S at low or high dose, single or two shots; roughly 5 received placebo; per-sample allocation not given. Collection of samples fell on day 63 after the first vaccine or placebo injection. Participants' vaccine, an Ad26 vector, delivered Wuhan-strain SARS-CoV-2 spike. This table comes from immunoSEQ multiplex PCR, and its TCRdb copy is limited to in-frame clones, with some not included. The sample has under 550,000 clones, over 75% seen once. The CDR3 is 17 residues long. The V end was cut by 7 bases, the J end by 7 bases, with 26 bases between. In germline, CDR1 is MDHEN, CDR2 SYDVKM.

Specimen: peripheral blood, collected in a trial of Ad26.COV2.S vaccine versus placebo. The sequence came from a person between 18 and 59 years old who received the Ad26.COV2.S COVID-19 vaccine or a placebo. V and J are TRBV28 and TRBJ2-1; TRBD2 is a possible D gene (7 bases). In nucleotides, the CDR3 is TGTGCCAGCAAGGGGGGATTGACTAGCCCGGAGGGGAATGAGCAGTTCTTC. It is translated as CASKGGLTSPEGNEQFF.